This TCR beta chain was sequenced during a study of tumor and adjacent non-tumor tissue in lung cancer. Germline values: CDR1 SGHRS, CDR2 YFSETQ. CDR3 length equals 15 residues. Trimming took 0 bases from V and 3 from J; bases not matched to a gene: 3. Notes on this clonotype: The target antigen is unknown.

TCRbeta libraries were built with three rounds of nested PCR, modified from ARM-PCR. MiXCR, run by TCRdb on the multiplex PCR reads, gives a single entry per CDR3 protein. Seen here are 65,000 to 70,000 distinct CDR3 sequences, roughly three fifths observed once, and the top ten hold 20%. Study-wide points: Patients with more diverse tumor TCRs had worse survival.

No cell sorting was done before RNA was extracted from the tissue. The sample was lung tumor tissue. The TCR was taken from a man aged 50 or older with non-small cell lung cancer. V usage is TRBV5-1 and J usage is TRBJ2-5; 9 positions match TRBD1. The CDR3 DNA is TGCGCCAGCAGCTTGGGGACAGGGGCCGAAGAGACCCAGTACTTC. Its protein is CASSLGTGAEETQYF.